These T cell receptor beta chains were read from a single sample in a study of shared clonotypes between healthy human individuals. The method was immunoSEQ multiplex PCR; TCRdb's version includes in-frame clones alone and lacks a portion of them. The sample gives 180,000 or so clones, 85% to 95% of which show up once; about 0.067% is in the top ten. Input material: naive CD4+ T cells sorted from blood. These TCRs come from a woman in her twenties or thirties in good health. The CDR3 runs from the conserved cysteine through the conserved F or W. D genes are given only for firm matches. The size of a clone is reported for some rows only, either as once, few or many, or as a class for expanded clones.

>.|TRBV28|TRBJ2-3|.
CASTGFHTDTQYF
TGTGCCAGTACAGGGTTCCACACAGATACGCAGTATTTT
>once|TRBV13|TRBJ2-7|.
CASSVRAPHEQYF
TGTGCCAGCAGTGTCCGGGCCCCTCACGAGCAGTACTTC
>.|TRBV5-1|TRBJ2-7|TRBD2
CASSSGLLGGSYEQYF
TGCGCCAGCAGCTCTGGACTCCTCGGGGGGTCCTACGAGCAGTACTTC
>.|TRBV28|TRBJ1-6|.
CASSSPFAGTAGGSPLHF
TGTGCCAGCAGTTCCCCTTTCGCAGGGACCGCCGGCGGGTCACCCCTCCACTTT
>.|TRBV5-1|TRBJ2-5|TRBD1
CASSRVFQGAKAETQYF
TGCGCCAGCAGCCGCGTTTTCCAGGGGGCGAAGGCAGAGACCCAGTACTTC
>.|TRBV5-4|TRBJ2-1|TRBD2
CASSLGGRALDEQFF
TGTGCCAGCAGCTTGGGCGGGAGGGCCTTGGATGAGCAGTTCTTC
>.|TRBV4-1|TRBJ2-7|.
CASSQSPRSETIYEQYF
TGCGCCAGCAGCCAATCCCCGAGGTCAGAAACTATCTACGAGCAGTACTTC
>.|TRBV28|TRBJ1-5|TRBD1
CASSSLRGRGGNQPQHF
TGTGCCAGCAGTTCGCTCAGGGGGCGCGGGGGCAATCAGCCCCAGCATTTT
>.|TRBV10-2|TRBJ2-7|.
CASSKWTDSYEQYF
TGCGCCAGCAGTAAGTGGACGGATTCCTACGAGCAGTACTTC
>.|TRBV30|TRBJ1-2|.
CAWSRPVQAQRSYGYTF
TGTGCCTGGAGTCGACCCGTACAGGCCCAAAGGAGCTATGGCTACACCTTC
>.|TRBV2|TRBJ2-3|TRBD2
CASSAGTSGISTDTQYF
TGTGCCAGCAGCGCGGGGACTAGCGGGATTAGCACAGATACGCAGTATTTT
>.|TRBV10-3|TRBJ1-2|.
CAISAVDSSPYGYTF
TGTGCCATCAGTGCCGTAGACAGTTCTCCCTATGGCTACACCTTC
>.|TRBV5-1|TRBJ1-2|.
CASSLVGTPVSFYGYTF
TGCGCCAGCAGCTTGGTTGGGACACCTGTTAGCTTCTATGGCTACACCTTC
>.|TRBV29-1|TRBJ2-3|.
CSVERRGSTDTQYF
TGCAGCGTTGAGAGGCGGGGATCCACAGATACGCAGTATTTT
>.|TRBV28|TRBJ2-1|TRBD2
CASSSSGKKYNEQFF
TGTGCCAGCAGTTCTAGCGGAAAAAAGTACAATGAGCAGTTCTTC
>.|TRBV7-9|TRBJ1-1|.
CASSFGTVNTEAFF
TGTGCCAGCAGCTTCGGGACTGTGAACACTGAAGCTTTCTTT
>.|TRBV28|TRBJ2-7|TRBD2
CASSFVRAGGPHEQYF
TGTGCCAGCAGTTTTGTGAGGGCGGGAGGGCCCCACGAGCAGTACTTC